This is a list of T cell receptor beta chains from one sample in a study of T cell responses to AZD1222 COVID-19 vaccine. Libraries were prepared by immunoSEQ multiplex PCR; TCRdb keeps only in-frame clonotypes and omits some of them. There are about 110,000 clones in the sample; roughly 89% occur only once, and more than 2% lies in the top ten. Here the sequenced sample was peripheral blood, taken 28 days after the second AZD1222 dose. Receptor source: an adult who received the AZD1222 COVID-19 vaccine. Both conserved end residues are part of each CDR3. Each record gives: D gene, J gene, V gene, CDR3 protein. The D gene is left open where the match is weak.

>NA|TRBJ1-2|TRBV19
CASSSGQNYGYTF
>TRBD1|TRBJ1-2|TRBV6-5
CANRQGGGYGYTF
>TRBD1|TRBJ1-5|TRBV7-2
CASSSTGEAQPQHF
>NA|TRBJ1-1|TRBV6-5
CASSYSGVNTEAFF
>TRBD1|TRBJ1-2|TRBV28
CASSFAQGGRNYGYTF
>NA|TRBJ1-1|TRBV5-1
CASSLVFREVGTEAFF
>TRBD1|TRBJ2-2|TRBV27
CASTRDRTNTGELFF
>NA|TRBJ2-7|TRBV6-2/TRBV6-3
CASSWDTTYEQYF
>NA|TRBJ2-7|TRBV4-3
CASSLQTGSSYEQYF
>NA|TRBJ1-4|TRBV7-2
CASSFPPGHEKLFF
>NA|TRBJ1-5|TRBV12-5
CASRTSTYSNQPQHF
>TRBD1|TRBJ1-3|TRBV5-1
CASSWDSSGNTIYF
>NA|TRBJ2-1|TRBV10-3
CAITRGARGSYNEQFF
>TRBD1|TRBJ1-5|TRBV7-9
CASSLWDRGPNQPQHF
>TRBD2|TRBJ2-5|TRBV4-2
CASTRGLAGGPQETQYF
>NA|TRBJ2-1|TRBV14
CASSREGPFANEQFF
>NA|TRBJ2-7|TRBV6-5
CASIPRGRSPYEQYF
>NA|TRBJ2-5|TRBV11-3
CASSLGAGQGETQYF
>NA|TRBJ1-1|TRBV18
CASSPRQQNTEAFF
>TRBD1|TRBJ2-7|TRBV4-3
CASSQAGQGGIYEQYF
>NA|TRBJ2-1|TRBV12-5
CASGPSNSYNEQFF
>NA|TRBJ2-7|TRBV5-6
CASSRNTYEQYF
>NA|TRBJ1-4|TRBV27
CASSPRSKGRRLNEKLFF
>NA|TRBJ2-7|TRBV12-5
CASGLGPESYEQYF
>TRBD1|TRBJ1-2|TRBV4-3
CASSQDIAGQRYGYTF
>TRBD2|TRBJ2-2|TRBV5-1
CASSLAGTSGGRQRNGELFF
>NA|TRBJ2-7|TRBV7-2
CASSLTTGGSYEQYF
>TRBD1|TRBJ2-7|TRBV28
CASSFDGTGSSEQYF
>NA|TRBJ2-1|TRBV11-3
CASSLAQQSSYNEQFF
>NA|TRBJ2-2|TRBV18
CASSPIIGSSTGELFF
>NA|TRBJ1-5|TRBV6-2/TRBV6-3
CASSGRPGGFDQPQHF
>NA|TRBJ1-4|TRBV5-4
CASSLGAGAANEKLFF
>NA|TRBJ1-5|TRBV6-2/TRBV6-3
CASSYSRVQPQHF
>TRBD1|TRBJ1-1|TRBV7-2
CASSPTGFTEAFF
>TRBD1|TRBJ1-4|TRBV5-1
CASSPGQEEKLFF
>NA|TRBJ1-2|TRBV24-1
CATSDPGTYGYTF
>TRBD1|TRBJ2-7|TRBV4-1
CASSPHGTGFSYEQYF
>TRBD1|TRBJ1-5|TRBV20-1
CSASGRQGGYGNQPQHF
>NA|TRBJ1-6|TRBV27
CASSLGSSPLHF
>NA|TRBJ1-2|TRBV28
CASSFNNYGYTF
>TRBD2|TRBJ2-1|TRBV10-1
CASSDAGLAAYNEQFF
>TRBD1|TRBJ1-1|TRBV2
CASTADRAGGNTEAFF
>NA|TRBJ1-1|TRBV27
CASSLSLLTTGYTEAFF
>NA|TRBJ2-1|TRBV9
CASMDVTGEQFF
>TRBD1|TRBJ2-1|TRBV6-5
CASSKTGLSYNEQFF
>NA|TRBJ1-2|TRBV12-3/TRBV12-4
CASSFLAGLGYTF
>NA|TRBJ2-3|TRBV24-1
CATSDVDTQYF
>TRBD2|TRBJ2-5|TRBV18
CASSPLPSGGSETQYF
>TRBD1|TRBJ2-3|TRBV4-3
CASSLQGAEVDTQYF
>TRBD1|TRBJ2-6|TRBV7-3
CASSPGQGFSGANVLTF
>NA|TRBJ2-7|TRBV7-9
CASSLLAGHAYEQYF
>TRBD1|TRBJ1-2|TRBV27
CASSSTGAGYGYTF
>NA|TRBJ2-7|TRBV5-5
CASSLGRTVYEQYF
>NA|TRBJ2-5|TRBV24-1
CATSDPSFRQETQYF
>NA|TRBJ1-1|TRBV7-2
CASSLQGNTEAFF
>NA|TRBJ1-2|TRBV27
CASSLGSRANYGYTF
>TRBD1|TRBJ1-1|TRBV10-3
CAISAWTGEDTEAFF
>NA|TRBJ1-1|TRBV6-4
CASSDFGDGNTEAFF
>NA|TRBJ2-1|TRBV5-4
CASSPPVSRSYNEQFF